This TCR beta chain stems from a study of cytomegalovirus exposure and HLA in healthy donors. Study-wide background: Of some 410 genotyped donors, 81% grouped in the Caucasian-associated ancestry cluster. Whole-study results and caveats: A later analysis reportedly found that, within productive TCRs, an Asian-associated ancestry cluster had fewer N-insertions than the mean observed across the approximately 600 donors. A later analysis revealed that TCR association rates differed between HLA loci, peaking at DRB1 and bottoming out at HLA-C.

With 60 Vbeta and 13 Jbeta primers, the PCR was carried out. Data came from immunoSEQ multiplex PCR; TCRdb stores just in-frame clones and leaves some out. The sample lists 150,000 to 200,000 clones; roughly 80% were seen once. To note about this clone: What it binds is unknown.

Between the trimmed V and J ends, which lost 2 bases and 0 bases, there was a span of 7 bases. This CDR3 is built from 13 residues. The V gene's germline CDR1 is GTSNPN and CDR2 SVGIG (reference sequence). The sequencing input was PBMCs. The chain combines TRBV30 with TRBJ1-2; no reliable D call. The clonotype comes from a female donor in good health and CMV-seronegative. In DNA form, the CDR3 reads TGTGCCTGGAGTTTGGGAGCTAACTATGGCTACACCTTC. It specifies CAWSLGANYGYTF.